The source of this T cell receptor beta chain is a study of regulatory T cells in long-lasting Graves disease. Study as a whole: Antithyroid drug intake by newly diagnosed Graves' patients had lasted under 3 months.

This clonotype was detected ten times or more. Its antigen is still unknown. The sample's time point: newly diagnosed GD, antithyroid drugs for less than 3 months. PBMCs were the source of the RNA used for TCR sequencing. TCR beta libraries were built with iRepertoire HTBI primers and Arm-PCR of CDR3 regions. Per the study methods: The study identified more than 50 TRBV and more than 11 TRBJ segments across samples. TCRdb independently ran MiXCR on the multiplex PCR reads; one entry per CDR3 protein. TCRdb's processing, not the authors', yielded these V and J calls. The table shows about 200,000 distinct CDR3 sequences, with around 17% occurring only once. Overall study findings and caveats: More public clonotypes were shared by persistent patients (about 2,700) than by new patients (roughly 870). Persistent Graves' patients showed reduced TCR diversity versus newly diagnosed patients.

The sequence was obtained from a female donor with Graves disease. The sample consisted of peripheral blood mononuclear cells (PBMCs), taken at new diagnosis, from a patient treated with antithyroid drugs.

CDR3 region: CATSDFRGVDTQYF. The CDR3 DNA follows: TGTGCCACCAGTGACTTCAGGGGTGTAGATACGCAGTATTTT. This chain uses TRBV24-1 with TRBJ2-3; possible D gene TRBD1, 6 bases. Trimming took 4 bases from V and 5 from J, leaving 12 bases between them. This CDR3 contains 14 residues. The germline V gene has CDR1 KGHDR and CDR2 SFDVKD.